The next 14 T cell receptor beta chains were all read from a single sample in a study of T cells in Graves' hyperthyroidism and ophthalmopathy. TCR beta CDR3 regions were amplified from RNA. The HTBI set primed first-round TCR CDR3 RT-PCR. TCRdb reprocessed the multiplex PCR reads with MiXCR, giving one entry per CDR3 protein. The sample shows 750,000 to 900,000 distinct CDR3 sequences, roughly 40% of them seen only once. Sequencing was performed on blood. Receptors were obtained from a man between 18 and 35 years old with Graves' hyperthyroidism.

In this sample, this clonotype turned up a few times. The genes are TRBV2 and TRBJ1-4; D call uncertain. Germline-derived CDR1 and CDR2 are SNHLY and FYNNEI. The CDR3 extends over 15 amino acids. V dropped 1 base and J dropped 1 base, with 7 bases sitting between them. The CDR3 nucleotides read TGTGCCAGCAGTGAAGGGGGTGGAACTAATGAAAAACTGTTTTTT. Translating gives CASSEGGGTNEKLFF. Variable domain in full (rest from reference TRBV2 and TRBJ1-4): EPEVTQTPSHQVTQMGQEVILRCVPISNHLYFYWYRQILGQKVEFLVSFYNNEISEKSEIFDDQFSVERPDGSNFTLKIRSTKLEDSAMYFCASSEGGGTNEKLFFGSGTQLSVL.

This clonotype came up once. This chain uses TRBV29-1 with TRBJ2-5; D unclear. Near its end, the DNA agrees better with TRBJ2-1, so the J call may be wrong. Germline loops: CDR1 SQVTM, CDR2 ANQGSEA. The CDR3 length is 12 residues. CDR3 DNA: TGCAGCGTTGATTTAGGGCTTTATGGACAGTTCTTC. It codes for CSVDLGLYGQFF.

The gene calls are TRBV19 and TRBJ1-1, with TRBD1 as a possible D gene (6 bases). This CDR3 comprises 15 residues. Germline-derived CDR1 and CDR2 are LNHDA and SQIVND (reference sequence). V was shortened by 7 bases and J by 1 base, with 16 bases between the two germline ends. The DNA for the CDR3 is TGTGCCAGTACTACAGGGTATAGGGCGAACACTGAAGCTTTCTTT. This translates into CASTTGYRANTEAFF.

Turning to this clonotype: The germline gene is not matched at one end of the junction; a read error may be the cause. The chain recombines TRBV10-1 with TRBJ1-2; 9 bases fit TRBD1. This CDR3 contains 14 residues. Germline CDR1 reads WNHNN; CDR2 reads SYGVQD (reference sequence). The CDR3 region has the DNA TGTGCCAGCAGCGGACAGGGGTCTTCATATGGCTACACCTTC. This encodes CASSGQGSSYGYTF.

The chain couples TRBV29-1 to TRBJ2-1; 10 nucleotides match TRBD2. This CDR3 comprises 12 residues. Trimming at V came to 5 bases and at J to 7 bases, leaving 2 bases not matched to a gene. Germline assignment: CDR1 SQVTM and CDR2 ANQGSEA. The CDR3 region is CSVTSGTNEQFF. CDR3 nucleotide sequence: TGCAGCGTTACTAGCGGGACTAATGAGCAGTTCTTC.

Regarding this clonotype: Likely a read error: the CDR3 ends without its conserved phenylalanine or tryptophan. V gene TRBV2 combines with J gene TRBJ1-1; D remains ambiguous. The germline gives CDR1 SNHLY, CDR2 FYNNEI. The V end was cut by 6 bases, the J end by 8 bases, with 16 bases between. The CDR3 is made up of 13 amino acids. This CDR3 reads CASRPRGLVEAFL. The CDR3 DNA reads as TGTGCCAGCAGACCCAGAGGGCTTGTGGAAGCTTTCTTA.

The chain links TRBV2 to TRBJ2-5, with D possibly being TRBD1 or TRBD2 (5 bases each). This CDR3 contains 16 residues. Germline CDR1 SNHLY, CDR2 FYNNEI. V was cut by 6 bases and J by 3 bases, with 20 bases left in between. The CDR3, as DNA: TGTGCCAGCAGCTTCCTCCCGGGGCCGAGGGAAGAGACCCAGTACTTC. It encodes CASSFLPGPREETQYF.

This clonotype was detected ten times or more. The rearrangement joins TRBV7-2 to TRBJ1-2; D gene uncertain. Germline V gene sequence: CDR1 SGHTA, CDR2 FQGNSA. Deletions cut 1 base from V and 0 bases from J, with 9 bases between. CDR3 length: 15 residues. This chain's CDR3 is CASSLGGTANYGYTF. The CDR3 DNA reads TGTGCCAGCAGCTTAGGAGGTACAGCTAACTATGGCTACACCTTC.

Only a few counts were recorded for this clonotype. The rearrangement links TRBV6-6 to TRBJ2-5, with a weak D call TRBD1 (6 bases). Germline V gene sequence: CDR1 MNHNY, CDR2 SVGAGI (reference sequence). V was clipped by 4 bases and J by 4 bases, with 16 bases between them. The CDR3 is 15 amino acids. This chain's CDR3 is CASSSTQGIRETQYF. CDR3 coding DNA: TGTGCCAGCAGTTCAACACAGGGAATCCGAGAGACCCAGTACTTC.

Note on this clonotype: One end of the junction is discordant with germline, which a read error may explain. The chain employs TRBV7-8 and TRBJ2-5; maybe TRBD2 (6 bases). Per germline, CDR1 SGHVS and CDR2 FQNEAQ. This CDR3 is built from 16 residues. In DNA, the CDR3 is TGCGCCAGCAGCCCGGAGGGCCAGGTGGCTAGGGAGACCCAGTACTTC. Translated, it gives CASSPEGQVARETQYF.

This clonotype has at least ten counts. The chain carries TRBV10-2 and TRBJ2-7, with unresolved D. CDR3 length: 12 residues. Per germline, CDR1 WSHSY and CDR2 SAAADI. Trimming pared 7 bases from V and 4 bases from J, leaving 11 bases between. This CDR3 is CASTHGQYEQYF. For the CDR3, the DNA is TGCGCCAGCACCCACGGCCAGTACGAGCAGTACTTC.

V is TRBV20-1 and J is TRBJ1-5; TRBD1 aligns across 7 bases. The germline gives CDR1 DFQATT, CDR2 SNEGSKA (reference sequence). The J segment lost 4 bases and the V segment lost 1 base, leaving 4 bases of the junction unmatched. This CDR3 comprises 14 residues. CDR3 sequence reads: CSARVGTDNQPQHF. The DNA for the CDR3 is TGCAGTGCTAGAGTGGGGACAGATAATCAGCCCCAGCATTTT.

The rearrangement joins TRBV2 to TRBJ1-1; D perhaps matches TRBD1 (5 bases). CDR3 length equals 13 residues. V lost 7 bases to trimming and J lost 1 base, with 10 bases between them. Germline V gene lookup returns CDR1 SNHLY and CDR2 FYNNEI. CDR3 nucleotide sequence: TGTGCCAGCAAGACAGAGACGAACACTGAAGCTTTCTTT. Its translation: CASKTETNTEAFF. Full variable domain (rest looked up from reference TRBV2 and TRBJ1-1): EPEVTQTPSHQVTQMGQEVILRCVPISNHLYFYWYRQILGQKVEFLVSFYNNEISEKSEIFDDQFSVERPDGSNFTLKIRSTKLEDSAMYFCASKTETNTEAFFGQGTRLTVV.

This clonotype was recorded many times. The chain uses TRBV2 and TRBJ2-7; 10 bases are shared with TRBD2. This CDR3 has 15 residues. Per germline, CDR1 SNHLY and CDR2 FYNNEI. With V trimmed by 6 bases and J by 1 base, 6 bases remained unmatched. CDR3 bases: TGTGCCAGCAGGGTCTCGACTAGCGGGTCCTACGAGCAGTACTTC. Translated, it gives CASRVSTSGSYEQYF.